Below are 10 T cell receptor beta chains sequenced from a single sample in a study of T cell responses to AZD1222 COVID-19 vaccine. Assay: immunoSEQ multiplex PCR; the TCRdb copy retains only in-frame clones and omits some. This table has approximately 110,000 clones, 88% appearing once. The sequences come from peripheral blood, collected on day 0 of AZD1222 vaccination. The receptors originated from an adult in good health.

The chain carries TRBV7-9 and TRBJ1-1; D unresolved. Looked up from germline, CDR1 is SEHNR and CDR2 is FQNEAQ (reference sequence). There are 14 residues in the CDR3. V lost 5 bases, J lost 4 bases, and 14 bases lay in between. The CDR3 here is CASSLPFAGTEAFF. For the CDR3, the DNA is TGTGCCAGCAGCCTCCCCTTTGCGGGCACTGAAGCTTTCTTT. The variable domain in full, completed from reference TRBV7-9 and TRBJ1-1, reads DTGVSQNPRHKITKRGQNVTFRCDPISEHNRLYWYRQTLGQGPEFLTYFQNEAQLEKSRLLSDRFSAERPKGSFSTLEIQRTEQGDSAMYLCASSLPFAGTEAFFGQGTRLTVV.

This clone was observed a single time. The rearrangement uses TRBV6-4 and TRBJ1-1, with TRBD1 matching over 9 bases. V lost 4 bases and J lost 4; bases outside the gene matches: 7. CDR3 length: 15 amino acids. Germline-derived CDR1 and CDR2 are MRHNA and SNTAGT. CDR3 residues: CASSAGTGSSTEAFF. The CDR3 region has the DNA TGTGCCAGCAGTGCCGGGACAGGGAGTAGCACTGAAGCTTTCTTT.

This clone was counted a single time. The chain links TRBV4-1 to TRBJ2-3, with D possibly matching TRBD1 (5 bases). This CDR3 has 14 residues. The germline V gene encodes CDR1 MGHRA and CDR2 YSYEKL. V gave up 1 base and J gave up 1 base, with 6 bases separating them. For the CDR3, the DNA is TGCGCCAGCAGCCAAGGCAGGGGCACAGATACGCAGTATTTT. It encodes CASSQGRGTDTQYF.

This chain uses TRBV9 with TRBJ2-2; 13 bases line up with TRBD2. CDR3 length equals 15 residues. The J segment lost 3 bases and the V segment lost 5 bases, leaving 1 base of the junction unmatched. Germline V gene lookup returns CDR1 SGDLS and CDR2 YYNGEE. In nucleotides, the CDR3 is TGTGCCAGCAGGGGGACTAGCGGGGACACCGGGGAGCTGTTTTTT. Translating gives CASRGTSGDTGELFF. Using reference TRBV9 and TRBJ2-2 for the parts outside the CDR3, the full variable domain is DSGVTQTPKHLITATGQRVTLRCSPRSGDLSVYWYQQSLDQGLQFLIQYYNGEERAKGNILERFSAQQFPDLHSELNLSSLELGDSALYFCASRGTSGDTGELFFGEGSRLTVL.

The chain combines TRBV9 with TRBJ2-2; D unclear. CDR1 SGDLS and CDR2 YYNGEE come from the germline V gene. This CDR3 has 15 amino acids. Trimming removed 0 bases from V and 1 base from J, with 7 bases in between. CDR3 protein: CASSVALVNTGELFF. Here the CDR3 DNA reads TGTGCCAGCAGCGTAGCTCTCGTGAACACCGGGGAGCTGTTTTTT.

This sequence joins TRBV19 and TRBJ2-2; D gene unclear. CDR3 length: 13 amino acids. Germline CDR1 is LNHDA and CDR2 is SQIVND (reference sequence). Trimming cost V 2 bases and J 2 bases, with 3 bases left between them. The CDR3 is CASSITNTGELFF. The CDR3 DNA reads TGTGCCAGTAGTATAACCAACACCGGGGAGCTGTTTTTT.

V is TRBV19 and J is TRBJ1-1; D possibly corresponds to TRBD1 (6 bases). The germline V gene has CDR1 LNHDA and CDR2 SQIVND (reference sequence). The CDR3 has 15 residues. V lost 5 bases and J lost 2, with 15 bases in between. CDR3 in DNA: TGTGCCAGTAGTGTCTACAGGGAACGAAACACTGAAGCTTTCTTT. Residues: CASSVYRERNTEAFF.

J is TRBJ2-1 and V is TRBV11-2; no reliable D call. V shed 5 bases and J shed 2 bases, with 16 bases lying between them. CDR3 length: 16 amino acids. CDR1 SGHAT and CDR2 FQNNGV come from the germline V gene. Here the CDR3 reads CASSPLLGSTYNEQFF. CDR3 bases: TGTGCCAGCAGCCCCCTCCTCGGAAGCACCTACAATGAGCAGTTCTTC.

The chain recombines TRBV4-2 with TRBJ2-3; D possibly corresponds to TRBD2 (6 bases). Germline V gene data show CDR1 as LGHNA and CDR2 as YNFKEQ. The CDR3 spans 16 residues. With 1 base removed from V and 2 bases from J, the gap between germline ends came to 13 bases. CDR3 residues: CASSQVIPGDTDTQYF. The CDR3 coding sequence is TGTGCCAGCAGCCAAGTGATCCCGGGGGACACAGATACGCAGTATTTT.

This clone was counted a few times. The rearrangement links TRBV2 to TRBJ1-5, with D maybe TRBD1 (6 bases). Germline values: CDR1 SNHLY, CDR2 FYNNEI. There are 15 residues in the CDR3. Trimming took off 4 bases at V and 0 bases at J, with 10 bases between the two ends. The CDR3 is CASSVTGYSNQPQHF. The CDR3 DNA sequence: TGTGCCAGCAGTGTCACAGGGTATAGCAATCAGCCCCAGCATTTT.